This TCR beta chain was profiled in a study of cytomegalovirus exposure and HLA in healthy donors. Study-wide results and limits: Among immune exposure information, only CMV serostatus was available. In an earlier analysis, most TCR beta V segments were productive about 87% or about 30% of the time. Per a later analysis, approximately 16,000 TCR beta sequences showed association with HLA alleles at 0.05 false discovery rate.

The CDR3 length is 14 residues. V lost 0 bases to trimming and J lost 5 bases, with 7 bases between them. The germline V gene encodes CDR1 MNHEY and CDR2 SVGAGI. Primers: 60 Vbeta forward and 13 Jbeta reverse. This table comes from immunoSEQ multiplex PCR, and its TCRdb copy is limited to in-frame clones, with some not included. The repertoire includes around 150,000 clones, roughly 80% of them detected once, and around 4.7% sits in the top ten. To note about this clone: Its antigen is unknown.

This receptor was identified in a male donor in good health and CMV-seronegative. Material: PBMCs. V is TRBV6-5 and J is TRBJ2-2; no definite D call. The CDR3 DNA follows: TGTGCCAGCAGTTACTCGGAGTTGACCGGGGAGCTGTTTTTT. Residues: CASSYSELTGELFF.